These 20 T cell receptor beta chains were sequenced from one sample in a study of blood T cells in healthy people across ages. Through a sample-barcoded 5' primer and a J-beta primer mix, a second PCR was run for roughly 6 to 11 cycles. One entry per CDR3 protein results from TCRdb running MiXCR on the 5' RACE reads. The data contain hundreds of thousands of distinct CDR3 sequences, roughly 46% of them singletons. Sequencing was carried out using blood. The origin of the receptors is an older man in good health.

This clonotype was observed a few times. V usage is TRBV7-9 and J usage is TRBJ2-3; 7 bases line up with TRBD1. J lost 6 bases, V lost 5 bases, and 5 bases had no gene match. The CDR3 length is 13 residues. The germline gives CDR1 SEHNR, CDR2 FQNEAQ (reference sequence). CDR3: CASSISGGDTQYF. CDR3 bases: TGTGCCAGCAGCATATCAGGGGGTGATACGCAGTATTTT.

This chain uses TRBV7-2 with TRBJ1-5, with 9 bases lining up with TRBD1. The CDR3 has 15 amino acids. Looked up from germline, CDR1 is SGHTA and CDR2 is FQGNSA. The V gene end was trimmed by 2 bases and the J gene end by 6 bases; junction bases not matched to a gene: 5. The CDR3 region is CASSLRGQGTQPQHF. For the CDR3, the DNA is TGTGCCAGCAGCTTAAGAGGACAGGGGACTCAGCCCCAGCATTTT.

The CDR3 is CASSPSGLGGYEQFF. The CDR3 region has the DNA TGTGCCAGCAGCCCTTCGGGCCTCGGGGGCTATGAGCAGTTCTTC. The chain combines TRBV7-3 with TRBJ2-1; D tentatively reads TRBD1 or TRBD2 (6 bases each). Germline V lookup: CDR1 SGHTA, CDR2 FQGTGA. Trimming stripped 5 bases from V and 8 bases from J, with 19 bases between. The CDR3 spans 15 residues.

This clonotype was observed a handful of times. The rearrangement links TRBV6-5 to TRBJ2-1; no definite D call. Germline V CDR1 and CDR2: MNHEY, SVGAGI. The CDR3 has 15 amino acids. Trimming pared 8 bases from V and 7 bases from J, leaving 21 bases between. This CDR3 reads CASGSFLGPGNEQFF. CDR3 sequence (DNA): TGTGCCAGCGGCTCCTTTTTAGGGCCTGGGAATGAGCAGTTCTTC.

The sample holds a few counts of this clonotype. The chain employs TRBV27 and TRBJ2-7; 7 nucleotides agree with TRBD2. Germline V gives CDR1 MNHEY, CDR2 SMNVEV (reference sequence). CDR3 length: 14 residues. Trimming took 3 bases from V and 5 from J; bases not matched to a gene: 7. For the CDR3, the DNA is TGTGCCAGCAGTTTCGCGGGAGCCCGGAACGAGCAGTACTTC. It translates to CASSFAGARNEQYF.

This clonotype was seen a few times. J is TRBJ2-3 and V is TRBV9; 14 bases fit TRBD2. This CDR3 region has 16 residues. J lost 8 bases, V lost 6 bases, and 11 bases had no gene match. Germline CDR1 and CDR2: SGDLS and YYNGEE. The CDR3 loop is CASTPSGTSGSGTQYF. The CDR3 DNA reads as TGTGCCAGCACTCCCTCCGGGACTAGCGGGAGTGGTACGCAGTATTTT.

The table lists this clonotype with a few counts. The rearrangement uses TRBV7-2 and TRBJ1-2; TRBD1 matches at 10 bases. Germline CDR1 SGHTA, CDR2 FQGNSA. The CDR3 sequence is 15 residues long. V gave up 1 base and J gave up 3 bases; unmatched junction bases: 2. The CDR3 DNA reads as TGTGCCAGCAGCTTAGGAGGACAGGGGGACTATGGCTACACCTTC. Protein product: CASSLGGQGDYGYTF.

Worth noting for this clonotype: One base away lies a much larger clone, so this may be a sequencing read error. J is TRBJ2-5 and V is TRBV7-9; tentative D call: TRBD1 (6 bases). V lost 5 bases and J 11 bases, leaving 18 bases between the germline ends. Germline V gene lookup returns CDR1 SEHNR and CDR2 FQNEAQ (reference sequence). The CDR3 is 13 amino acids. CDR3 loop: CASSLNRVLEQYF. The CDR3 DNA reads as TGTGCCAGCAGCCTCAACAGGGTTTTGGAGCAGTACTTC. Together with reference TRBV7-9 and TRBJ2-5, the CDR3 gives the full variable domain: DTGVSQNPRHKITKRGQNVTFRCDPISEHNRLYWYRQTLGQGPEFLTYFQNEAQLEKSRLLSDRFSAERPKGSFSTLEIQRTEQGDSAMYLCASSLNRVLEQYFGPGTRLLVL.

The chain has TRBV29-1 and TRBJ1-4; tentative D call: TRBD1 (5 bases). Trimming pared 0 bases from V and 9 bases from J, leaving 11 bases between. The germline gives CDR1 SQVTM, CDR2 ANQGSEA. The CDR3 runs 13 residues. CDR3 amino acids: CSVEEQGYKKLFF. CDR3 nucleotides: TGCAGCGTTGAAGAGCAGGGTTATAAAAAACTGTTTTTT.

The chain employs TRBV18 and TRBJ2-5; D unresolved. V was pared by 3 bases and J by 11 bases, with 19 bases between. Germline CDR1 KGHSH, CDR2 LQKENI. The CDR3 runs to 14 residues. CDR3 bases: TGTGCCAGCTCACCGCCGACGAATCGGTATGAGCAGTACTTC. This gives the protein CASSPPTNRYEQYF.

The V and J genes are TRBV7-2 and TRBJ2-1, with 10 bases fitting TRBD1. V lost 6 bases and J lost 7; bases outside the gene matches: 6. The CDR3 is 14 amino acids. Germline loops: CDR1 SGHTA, CDR2 FQGNSA. In nucleotides, the CDR3 is TGTGCCAGCAGGACAGGGGGCGCTCGGAATGAGCAGTTCTTC. This gives the protein CASRTGGARNEQFF.

In the case of this clonotype: The junction departs from germline at one end; a sequencing error may be responsible. The chain joins TRBV29-1 to TRBJ2-1, with TRBD2 as a possible D gene (5 bases). The CDR3 runs 14 residues. Germline CDR1 is SQVTM and CDR2 is ANQGSEA. The CDR3 DNA reads TGCAGCGCCACAGCCTCTAGCTCCTACGATGAGCAGTTCTTC. This gives the protein CSATASSSYDEQFF.

V gene TRBV24-1 combines with J gene TRBJ2-5; D not certain. Germline lookup yields CDR1 KGHDR and CDR2 SFDVKD. The CDR3 is 15 amino acids. The V gene lost 4 bases and the J gene lost 11 bases, with 22 bases spanning the gap. CDR3 sequence: CATSDGKSVINEQYF. CDR3 DNA: TGTGCCACCAGTGACGGCAAATCTGTTATCAATGAGCAGTACTTC.

The chain combines TRBV20-1 with TRBJ1-2; 10 nucleotides line up with TRBD1. This CDR3 comprises 13 residues. CDR1 and CDR2 from the germline V gene are DFQATT and SNEGSKA (reference sequence). V was clipped by 5 bases and J by 2 bases; unmatched bases: 2. The CDR3: CSARQGANYGYTF. The DNA for the CDR3 is TGCAGTGCTCGACAGGGGGCCAACTATGGCTACACCTTC.

The chain couples TRBV20-1 to TRBJ2-3; 9 nucleotides match TRBD2. This CDR3 comprises 11 residues. Germline values: CDR1 DFQATT, CDR2 SNEGSKA (reference sequence). The CDR3 spells CGGGRADTQYF. The DNA of the CDR3 is TGCGGGGGCGGGAGGGCGGATACGCAGTATTTT.

The chain carries TRBV28 and TRBJ2-5; 9 nucleotides match TRBD1. The DNA end lines up better with TRBJ2-7; the J call may be wrong. Germline values: CDR1 MDHEN, CDR2 SYDVKM. This CDR3 is 14 amino acids long. Here the CDR3 reads CASNRGQGFDEQYF. The DNA of the CDR3 is TGTGCCAGCAACAGGGGGCAGGGTTTCGACGAGCAGTACTTC.

The chain links TRBV5-4 to TRBJ2-1; TRBD1 might be the D (6 bases). With 3 bases removed from V and 3 bases from J, the gap between germline ends came to 13 bases. Germline assignment: CDR1 SGHNT and CDR2 YYREEE (reference sequence). CDR3 length equals 15 residues. The DNA of the CDR3 is TGTGCCAGCAGCTCAACCGGGACATACTACAATGAGCAGTTCTTC. Translating gives CASSSTGTYYNEQFF.

The chain is built from TRBV25-1 and TRBJ1-1; TRBD1 matches at 8 bases. The V gene's germline CDR1 is MGHDK and CDR2 SYGVNS. Trimming removed 3 bases from V and 6 bases from J; junction bases left unmatched: 9. The CDR3 covers 15 residues. The CDR3 spells CASSDHPGTGSEAFF. In DNA form, the CDR3 reads TGTGCCAGCAGTGATCACCCTGGGACAGGATCTGAAGCTTTCTTT.

In its sample, this clonotype was seen a few times. The chain joins TRBV20-1 to TRBJ2-5, with 8 bases identical to TRBD2. The tail of the sequence fits TRBJ2-7 better, so the J call may be wrong. Germline V lookup: CDR1 DFQATT, CDR2 SNEGSKA (reference sequence). The CDR3 totals 16 residues. The CDR3 loop is CSASGRSGSRGDEQYF. CDR3 sequence (DNA): TGCAGTGCTAGTGGGCGCAGCGGGAGCCGGGGAGACGAGCAGTACTTC.

This clonotype was detected only a few times. V is TRBV5-1 and J is TRBJ1-1; the D gene is possibly TRBD1 (6 bases). Germline V lookup: CDR1 SGHRS, CDR2 YFSETQ. CDR3 size: 15 residues. V dropped 4 bases and J dropped 3 bases, with 16 bases sitting between them. CDR3 region: CASSPESGADTEAFF. CDR3 bases: TGCGCCAGCAGCCCCGAGTCAGGGGCGGACACTGAAGCTTTCTTT.